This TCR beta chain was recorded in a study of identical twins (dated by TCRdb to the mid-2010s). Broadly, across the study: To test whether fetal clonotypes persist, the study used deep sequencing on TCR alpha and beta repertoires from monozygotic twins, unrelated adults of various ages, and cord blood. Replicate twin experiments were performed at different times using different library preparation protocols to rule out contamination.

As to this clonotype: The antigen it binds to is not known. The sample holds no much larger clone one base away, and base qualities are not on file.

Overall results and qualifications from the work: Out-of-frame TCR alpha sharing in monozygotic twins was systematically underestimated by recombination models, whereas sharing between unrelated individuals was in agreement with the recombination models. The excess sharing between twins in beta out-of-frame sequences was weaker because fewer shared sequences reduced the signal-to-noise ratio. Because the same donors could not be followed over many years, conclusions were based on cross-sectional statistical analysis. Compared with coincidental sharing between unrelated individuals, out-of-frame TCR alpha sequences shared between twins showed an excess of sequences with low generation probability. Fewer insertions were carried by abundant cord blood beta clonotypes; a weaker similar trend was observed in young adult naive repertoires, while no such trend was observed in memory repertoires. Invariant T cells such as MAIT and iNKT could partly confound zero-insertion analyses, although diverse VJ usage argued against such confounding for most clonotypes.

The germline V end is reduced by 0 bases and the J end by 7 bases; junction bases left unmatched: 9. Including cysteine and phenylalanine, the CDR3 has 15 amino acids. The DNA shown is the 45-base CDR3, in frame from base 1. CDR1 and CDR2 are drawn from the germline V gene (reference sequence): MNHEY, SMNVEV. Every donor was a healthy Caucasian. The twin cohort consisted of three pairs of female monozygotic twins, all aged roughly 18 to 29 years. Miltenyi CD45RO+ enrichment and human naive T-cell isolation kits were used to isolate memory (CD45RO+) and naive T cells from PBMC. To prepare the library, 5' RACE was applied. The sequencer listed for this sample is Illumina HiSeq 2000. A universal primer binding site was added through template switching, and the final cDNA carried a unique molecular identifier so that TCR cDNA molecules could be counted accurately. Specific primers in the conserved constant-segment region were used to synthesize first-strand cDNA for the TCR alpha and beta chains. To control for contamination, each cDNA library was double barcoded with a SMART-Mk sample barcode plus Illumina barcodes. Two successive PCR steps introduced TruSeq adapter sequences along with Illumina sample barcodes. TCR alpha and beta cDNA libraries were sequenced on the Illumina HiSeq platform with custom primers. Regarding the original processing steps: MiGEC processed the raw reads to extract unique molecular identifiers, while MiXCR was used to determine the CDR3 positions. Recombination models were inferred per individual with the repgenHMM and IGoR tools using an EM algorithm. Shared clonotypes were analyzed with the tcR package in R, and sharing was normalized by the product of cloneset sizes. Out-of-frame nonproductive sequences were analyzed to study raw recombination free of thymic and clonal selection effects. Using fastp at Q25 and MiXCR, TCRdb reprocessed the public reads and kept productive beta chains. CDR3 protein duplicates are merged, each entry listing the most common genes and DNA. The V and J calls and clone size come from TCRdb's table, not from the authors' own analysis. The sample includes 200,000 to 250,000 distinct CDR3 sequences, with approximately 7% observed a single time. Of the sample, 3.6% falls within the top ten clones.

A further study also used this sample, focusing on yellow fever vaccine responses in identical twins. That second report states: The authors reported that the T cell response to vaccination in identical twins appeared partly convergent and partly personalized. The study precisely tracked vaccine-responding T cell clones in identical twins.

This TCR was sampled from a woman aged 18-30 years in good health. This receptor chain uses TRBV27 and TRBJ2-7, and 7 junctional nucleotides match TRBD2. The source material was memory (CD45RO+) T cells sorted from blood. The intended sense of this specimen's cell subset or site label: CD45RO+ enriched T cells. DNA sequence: TGTGCCAGCAGTTTATCATTGGGAGGGCCGCGGGAGCAGTACTTC. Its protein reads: CASSLSLGGPREQYF.